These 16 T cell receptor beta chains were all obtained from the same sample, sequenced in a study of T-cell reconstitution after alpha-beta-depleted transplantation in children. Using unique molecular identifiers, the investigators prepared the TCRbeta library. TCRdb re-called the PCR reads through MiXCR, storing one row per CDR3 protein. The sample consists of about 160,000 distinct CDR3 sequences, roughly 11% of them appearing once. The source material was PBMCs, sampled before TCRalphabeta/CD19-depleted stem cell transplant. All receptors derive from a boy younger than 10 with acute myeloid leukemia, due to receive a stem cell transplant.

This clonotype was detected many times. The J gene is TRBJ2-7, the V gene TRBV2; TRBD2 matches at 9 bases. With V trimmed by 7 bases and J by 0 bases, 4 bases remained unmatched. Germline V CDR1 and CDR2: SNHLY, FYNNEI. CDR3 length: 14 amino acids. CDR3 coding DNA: TGTGCCAGCATGGCGACTAGCGGCTCCTACGAGCAGTACTTC. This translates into CASMATSGSYEQYF.

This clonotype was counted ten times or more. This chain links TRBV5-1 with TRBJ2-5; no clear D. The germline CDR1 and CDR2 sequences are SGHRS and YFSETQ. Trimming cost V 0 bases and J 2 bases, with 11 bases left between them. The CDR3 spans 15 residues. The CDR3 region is CASSLEGIKQETQYF. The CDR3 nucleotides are TGCGCCAGCAGCTTGGAAGGAATCAAACAAGAGACCCAGTACTTC. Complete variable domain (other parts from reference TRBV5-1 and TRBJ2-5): KAGVTQTPRYLIKTRGQQVTLSCSPISGHRSVSWYQQTPGQGLQFLFEYFSETQRNKGNFPGRFSGRQFSNSRSEMNVSTLELGDSALYLCASSLEGIKQETQYFGPGTRLLVL.

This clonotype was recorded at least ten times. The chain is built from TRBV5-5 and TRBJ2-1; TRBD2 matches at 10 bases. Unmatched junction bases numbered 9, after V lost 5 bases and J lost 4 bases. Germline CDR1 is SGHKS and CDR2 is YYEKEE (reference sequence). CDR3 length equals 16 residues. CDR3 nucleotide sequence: TGTGCCAGCAGGGTTGAGGGGACTAGCGCTTACAATGAGCAGTTCTTC. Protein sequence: CASRVEGTSAYNEQFF.

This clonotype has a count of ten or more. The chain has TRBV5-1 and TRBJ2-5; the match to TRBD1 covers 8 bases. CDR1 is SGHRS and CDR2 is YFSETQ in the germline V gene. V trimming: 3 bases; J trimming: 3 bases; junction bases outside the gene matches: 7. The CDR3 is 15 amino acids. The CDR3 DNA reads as TGCGCCAGCAGCTATACCGACAGGGGAGAAGAGACCCAGTACTTC. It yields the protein CASSYTDRGEETQYF.

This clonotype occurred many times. CDR3 nucleotide sequence: TGTGCCAGCTCACCAGGGTTGGCAGGGGCGTACAATGAGCAGTTCTTC. Protein product: CASSPGLAGAYNEQFF. The chain carries TRBV18 and TRBJ2-1; the D gene is possibly TRBD1 (6 bases). V was cut by 2 bases and J by 4 bases, with 15 bases left in between. This CDR3 region has 16 residues. Germline CDR1 KGHSH, CDR2 LQKENI.

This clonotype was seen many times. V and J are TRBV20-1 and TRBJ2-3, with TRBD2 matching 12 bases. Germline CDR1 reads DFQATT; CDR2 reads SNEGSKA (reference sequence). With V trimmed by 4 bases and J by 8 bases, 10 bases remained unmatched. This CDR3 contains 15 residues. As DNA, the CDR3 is TGCAGTGCTATCCTAGCGGGAGGGGGGGGATCTACGCAGTATTTT. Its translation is CSAILAGGGGSTQYF.

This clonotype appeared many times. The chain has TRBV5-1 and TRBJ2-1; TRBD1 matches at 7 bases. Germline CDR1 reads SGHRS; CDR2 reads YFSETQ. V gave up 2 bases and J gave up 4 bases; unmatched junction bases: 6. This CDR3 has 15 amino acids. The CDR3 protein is CASSLGDSHYNEQFF. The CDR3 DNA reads TGCGCCAGCAGCTTAGGGGACAGCCATTACAATGAGCAGTTCTTC.

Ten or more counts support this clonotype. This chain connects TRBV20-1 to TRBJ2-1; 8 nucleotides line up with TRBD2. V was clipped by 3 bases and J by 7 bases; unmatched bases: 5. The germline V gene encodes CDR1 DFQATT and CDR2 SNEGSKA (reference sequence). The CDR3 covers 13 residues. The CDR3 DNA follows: TGCAGTGCTAGCGGGGGGGCTTGGAATGAGCAGTTCTTC. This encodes CSASGGAWNEQFF.

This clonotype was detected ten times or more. The CDR3 nucleotides read TGTGCCAGCAGTTACGGGAACCACAACTATGGCTACACCTTC. Residues: CASSYGNHNYGYTF. V gene TRBV6-5 combines with J gene TRBJ1-2; D remains unclear. V lost 2 bases, J lost 2 bases, and 9 bases lay in between. Germline CDR1 MNHEY, CDR2 SVGAGI. The CDR3 extends over 14 amino acids.

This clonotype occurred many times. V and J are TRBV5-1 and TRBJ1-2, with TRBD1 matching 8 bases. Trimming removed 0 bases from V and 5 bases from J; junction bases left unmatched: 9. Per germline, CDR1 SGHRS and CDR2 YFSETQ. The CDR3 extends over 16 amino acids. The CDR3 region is CASSLVRDRSAYGYTF. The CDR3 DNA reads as TGCGCCAGCAGCTTGGTCCGGGACAGGTCCGCGTATGGCTACACCTTC.

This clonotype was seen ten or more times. In DNA form, the CDR3 reads TGTGCCAGCAGCTCGACGGGAGTAGCGTCGTACAATGAGCAGTTCTTC. It is translated as CASSSTGVASYNEQFF. This sequence joins TRBV5-5 and TRBJ2-1, with a weak D call TRBD2 (6 bases). Per the germline V gene, CDR1 is SGHKS and CDR2 is YYEKEE (reference sequence). This CDR3 contains 16 residues. V was trimmed by 3 bases and J by 4 bases, leaving 17 bases between them.

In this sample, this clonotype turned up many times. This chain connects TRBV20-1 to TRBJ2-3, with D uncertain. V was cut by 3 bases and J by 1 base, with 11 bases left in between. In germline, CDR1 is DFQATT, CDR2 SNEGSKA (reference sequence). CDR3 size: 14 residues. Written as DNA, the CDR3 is TGCAGTGCTAGTTGGCAGGCGGGCACAGATACGCAGTATTTT. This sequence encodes CSASWQAGTDTQYF.

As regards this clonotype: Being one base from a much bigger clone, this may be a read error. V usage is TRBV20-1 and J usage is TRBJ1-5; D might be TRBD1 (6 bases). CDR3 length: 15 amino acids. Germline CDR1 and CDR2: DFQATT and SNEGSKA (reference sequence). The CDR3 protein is CSTSPGAGGNQPQHF. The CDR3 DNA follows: TGCAGTACTAGTCCGGGGGCGGGCGGCAATCAGCCCCAGCATTTT.

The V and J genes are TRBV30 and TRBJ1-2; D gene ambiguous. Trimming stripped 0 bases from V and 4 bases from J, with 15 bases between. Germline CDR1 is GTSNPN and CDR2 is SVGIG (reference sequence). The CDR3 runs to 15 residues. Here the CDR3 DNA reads TGTGCCTGGAGTGTACTCGGCAGAGAGACCTATGGCTACACCTTC. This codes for CAWSVLGRETYGYTF.

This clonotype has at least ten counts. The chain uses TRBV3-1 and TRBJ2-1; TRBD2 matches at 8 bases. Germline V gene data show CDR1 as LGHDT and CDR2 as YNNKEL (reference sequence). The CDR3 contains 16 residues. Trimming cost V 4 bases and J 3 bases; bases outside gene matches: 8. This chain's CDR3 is CASSLFSGTLYNEQFF. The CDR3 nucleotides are TGTGCCAGCAGCCTCTTTAGCGGGACCCTCTACAATGAGCAGTTCTTC.

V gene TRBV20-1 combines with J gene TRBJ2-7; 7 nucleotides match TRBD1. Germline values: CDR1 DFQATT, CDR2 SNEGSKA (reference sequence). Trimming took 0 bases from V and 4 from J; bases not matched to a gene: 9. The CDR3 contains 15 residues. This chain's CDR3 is CSARDMRGQRYEQYF. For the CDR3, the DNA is TGCAGTGCTAGAGATATGAGGGGGCAAAGGTACGAGCAGTACTTC.